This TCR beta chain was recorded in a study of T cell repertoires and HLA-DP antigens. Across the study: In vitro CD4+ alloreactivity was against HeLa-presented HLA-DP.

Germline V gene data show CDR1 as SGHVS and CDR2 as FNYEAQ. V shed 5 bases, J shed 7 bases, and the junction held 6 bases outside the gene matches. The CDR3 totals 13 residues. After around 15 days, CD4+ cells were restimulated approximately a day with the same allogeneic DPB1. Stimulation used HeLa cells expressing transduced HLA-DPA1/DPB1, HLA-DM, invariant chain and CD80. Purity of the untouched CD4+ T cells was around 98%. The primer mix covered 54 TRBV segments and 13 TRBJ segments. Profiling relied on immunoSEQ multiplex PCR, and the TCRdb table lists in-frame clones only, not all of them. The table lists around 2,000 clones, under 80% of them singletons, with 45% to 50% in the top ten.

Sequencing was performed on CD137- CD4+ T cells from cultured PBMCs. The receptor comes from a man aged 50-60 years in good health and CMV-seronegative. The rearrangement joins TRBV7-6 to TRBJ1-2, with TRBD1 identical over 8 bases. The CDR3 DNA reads TGTGCCAGCAGCGGGGTACAGGGGGGTGGCTACACCTTC. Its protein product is CASSGVQGGGYTF.